The T cell receptor (beta chain) described here comes from a study of shared clonotypes between healthy human individuals (dated by TCRdb to 2018 to 2020). Background for the entire study: A couple of women and a few men aged 18 to 49 years were included in the cohort. For each donor, CD4 naive and CD4 memory were each run on three plates, CD8 naive on two plates, and CD8 memory on one plate. To estimate repertoire size and how much clonotype sharing occurs between individuals, the study deeply sequenced the blood TCR repertoires of five or six healthy adults. Libraries were prepared and TCR repertoires were sequenced by different laboratories using diverse techniques, in order to increase sequencing depth and limit assay-specific biases. Per donor, leukapheresis produced somewhere between about 0.9 and 9.5 billion PBMCs. Overall study results and their limits: Larger estimated clonotype richness was generally found for naive subsets than for memory subsets. Because the study included only a small number of donors, the genetic and exposure-history diversity represented was limited. When a handful of donors were compared, the shared fraction of clonotypes was about 5.4% for naive CD4, approximately 3.5% for naive CD8, 2% to 2.5% for memory CD4, and less than 0.5% for memory CD8. Based on pairwise subsampling, the degree of clonotype sharing among donors was expected to be affected by sequencing depth. Incomplete sequencing was indicated by rarefaction of sorted-subset datasets, despite the large sequencing depth. Compared with non-shared clonotypes, the clonotypes found in all four sorted-subset donors had higher generation probabilities. Sampling was limited to blood, and TCR repertoires in tissue likely differ from TCR repertoires in blood.

The donors were healthy, HIV-negative adults with no recently reported acute infections or vaccinations. Every donor was a Caucasian adult residing in Nashville, Tennessee, USA. Magnetic negative selection was used to enrich CD4+ T cells, after which naive cells were positively selected on CD45RA and the negative fraction became the memory subset. Blood was obtained by leukapheresis, after which PBMCs were separated by Ficoll-Histopaque density gradient centrifugation and cryopreserved in liquid nitrogen vapor phase. Analytical flow cytometry was used to check the purity and quantity of every magnetically sorted T cell population. Genomic DNA was isolated from each sorted fraction and quantified by UV absorbance on a Nanodrop 2000c. Trimming takes 3 bases from V and 0 bases from J, and the germline ends sit 13 bases apart. As encoded in the germline V gene, CDR1 is SGHRS while CDR2 is YFSETQ. Measured from the cysteine to the phenylalanine, the CDR3 is 17 residues long. The kept DNA is CDR3 alone, 51 bases in frame from the first base.

About this clone itself: The antigen it recognizes is unknown. Per-base quality was not reported, and no clone a single base away is much larger than it.

TCR CDR3 regions were amplified from genomic DNA by multiplex PCR using the deep immunoSEQ assay. Extracted genomic DNA from each cell subset was distributed evenly across all wells of several immunoSEQ 96-well plates, and each plate was treated as a replicate. Each replicate PCR for sorted subsets received 200 ng genomic DNA, equal to about 30,000 T cell genomes. Purified libraries were quantified with a Qubit 3.0 fluorometer, sized on a Bioanalyzer 2100, and re-quantified with the KAPA Library Quantification kit. Each immunoSEQ 96-well plate was sequenced on its own single-read 150-cycle Illumina NextSeq 550 flow cell. In the paper's pipeline: Because the immunoSEQ output included only junctional sequences and no quality scores, the filtering could not be the same as the filtering used for full-length reads. Sequences were annotated with PyIR, a Python wrapper for IgBLAST v1.9, using IMGT germline references to assign V/J genes and CDR3. Any read was removed if the V/J assignment was weak (E-value above 1e-6), the CDR3 was missing, or the read contained stop codons, out-of-frame junctions, or ambiguous translated residues. V3J clonotypes were defined by identical inferred V gene, J gene, and CDR3 amino acid sequence. Percentage overlap between repertoires was computed as shared unique clonotypes divided by the size of the smaller repertoire. Repertoire richness was assessed with RTK rarefaction, the Chao1 estimator, and Recon v2.1 estimates of unobserved clonotypes. Generation probabilities for all TCRbeta clonotypes obtained by the gDNA method from a handful of donors were computed using OLGA. TCRdb carries this immuneACCESS record with in-frame sequences only. Its versions omit some clonotypes, under half of them owing to an unresolved V gene in the studies checked, with the rest unexplained. The V and J calls and the clone size are those of that table, but D and trimming were determined from the DNA. This sample has some 2,100,000 clones in its table, and around 95% of those were observed once. Of the sample, roughly 0.13% falls within the top ten clones.

The rearrangement combines TRBV5-1 with TRBJ1-6; too little of a D gene remains to name it. The sample comprised naive CD4+ T cells sorted from blood. The meaning of the sample's cell subset or site label: CD45RA+ positively selected. The TCR was taken from a man aged 18 to 30 in good health. The nucleotide sequence reads TGCGCCAGCAGCTCGGGCGAAGGGAGCTCCTATAATTCACCCCTCCACTTT. It translates to CASSSGEGSSYNSPLHF.